This paragraph covers one T cell receptor beta chain sequence. Germline values: CDR1 MDHEN, CDR2 SYDVKM. The V and J ends lost 6 bases and 6 bases, in that order; junction bases with no gene match: 7. The CDR3 totals 15 residues. This entry comes from a study of T cell changes during pregnancy in multiple sclerosis. Data came from immunoSEQ multiplex PCR; TCRdb stores just in-frame clones and leaves some out. The data hold 40,000 or so clones, with about 91% observed a single time. The chain has TRBV28 and TRBJ1-5, with 11 bases aligning to TRBD1. This specimen consisted of CD8+ T cells from peripheral blood mononuclear cells, obtained before pregnancy. The source of this sequence is a female donor with multiple sclerosis, enrolled in a pregnancy study. The CDR3, as DNA: TGTGCCAGCAGGGGACAGGGGGATTATAGTCAGCCCCAGCATTTT. It is translated as CASRGQGDYSQPQHF.